This TCR beta chain is drawn from a study of blood T cells in healthy people across ages (dated by TCRdb to the mid-2010s). Regarding the complete study: In model experiments, template switching captured roughly one uniquely barcoded TCR beta cDNA molecule for every two T cells. To track age-related changes in TCR beta repertoire diversity, the study relied on deep sequencing normalized with unique cDNA molecular identifiers. Two additional independent replicas of 1 million unique cDNA reads from the same blood draw were analyzed for two donors (one aged 18 to 30 and one aged 80 or older). The donors were split into four age groups: young (average about 15 years), middle-aged (about 40), aged (around 67) and long-lived (over 80). To avoid experimental bias, donors of different ages were distributed randomly across sequencing lanes.

Overall study results and their limits: As age increased, observed TCR beta diversity per million T cells dropped in a roughly linear way, and a significant reduction was already evident by age around 41. The long-lived group showed more naive CD4+ T cells, fewer expanded clones and increased TCR diversity than the aged group, suggesting age selection. Because donor CMV infection status was unknown, age-related changes in expanded clonotypes were potentially confounded. Estimates of total diversity based on one million sequenced T cells were regarded as lower bounds and as underestimates. A strong correlation was found between observed TCR beta diversity and the percentage of naive T cells measured by flow cytometry. Bulk unsorted PBMC profiling prevented conclusive comparison of naive and antigen-experienced compartments.

The library was prepared using 5' RACE. The instrument given in TCRdb is Illumina HiSeq 2500. A second PCR of about 6 to 11 cycles was run with a J-beta primer mix and a sample-barcoded 5' primer. A template-switch 5' adaptor carrying 12 random nucleotides introduced a unique molecular identifier onto each TCR beta cDNA molecule. Each sample yielded at least 2.5 million CDR3-containing paired-end reads. All of the RNA was converted into first-strand cDNA using the Mint cDNA synthesis kit, with a TRBC-specific oligonucleotide serving as the primer. After uracil-DNA glycosylase treatment, a first 18-cycle PCR used universal primers M1SS and BC2_uni_R on all cDNA. For the original study's pipeline: For normalization, 1 million high-quality reads were randomly selected from each sample, with every read carrying a distinct molecular identifier. Instead of being binned into consensus sequences, reads with shared molecular identifiers were discarded. CDR3 identification, clonotype clustering and error correction used MiTCR with a Q25 quality threshold and the strictest error-elimination algorithm. Lower-bound total TCR beta diversity was estimated with a nonparametric unseen species model using Euler transformation. TCRdb ran its own pipeline on the public reads, namely fastp trimming at Q25 and MiXCR clone calling, and kept in-frame beta chains. A single entry per CDR3 protein holds the most common genes and DNA from its merged rows. The V and J calls and clone size are TCRdb's, not the authors'. For this sample there are approximately 1.5 million distinct CDR3 sequences; approximately 32% appear just once. The top ten constitute around 11% of the sample.

Spanning cysteine to phenylalanine, the CDR3 consists of 13 amino acids. Only the CDR3 region is kept as DNA, spanning 39 bases read in frame from base 1. Trimming costs V 7 bases and J 4 bases, and their ends lie 13 bases apart. According to the germline V gene, CDR1 reads MNHEY and CDR2 reads SVGEGT. Systemically healthy Caucasian individuals from Russia, about 38 in total and aged about 6 to 100 years, were included as donors. Each donor gave ten milliliters of peripheral blood, drawn into EDTA-treated Vacutainer tubes. Ficoll-Paque density-gradient centrifugation was used to isolate PBMCs, with at least 7 million per sample. Trizol reagent was used to extract total RNA from PBMCs, with at least 5.5 micrograms per sample. Naive CD45RAhigh/CD27high T cell percentages were measured by flow cytometry on a PBMC aliquot from every donor. To note about this clonotype: What antigen it recognizes has not been identified. No qualities accompany the bases; no much larger clone lies one base away.

The rearranged segments are TRBV6-2 or TRBV6-3 and TRBJ1-1; a tentative D match to TRBD1 spans 6 bases. The clonotype originates from a woman in her thirties in good health. Sequencing was carried out using blood. The DNA sequence is TGTGCCAGCACTCAGAGGGGGGGCACTGAAGCTTTCTTT. Protein translation: CASTQRGGTEAFF.